Each of the 22 T cell receptor beta chains below was sequenced from the same sample in a study of T cell repertoires in cytomegalovirus infection. TCRdb recomputed calls from the reads with MiXCR, one row per CDR3 protein. The sample has 200,000 to 250,000 distinct CDR3 sequences; more than 9% are singletons. Sequencing was carried out using PBMCs. The receptor set was obtained from a human donor in good health (CMV status not recorded). Some clones in this sample may be carry-over from other donors' samples.

This clonotype was observed a few times. V gene TRBV14 combines with J gene TRBJ1-1, with a possible D match to TRBD1 (5 bases). Trimming left V 2 bases short and J 10 bases short, with 20 bases between. The CDR3 has 15 amino acids. Germline V CDR1 and CDR2: SGHDN, FVKESK. This CDR3 is CASSQFMGARDGAFF. CDR3 in DNA: TGTGCCAGCAGCCAATTTATGGGCGCCCGGGACGGAGCTTTCTTT. The entire variable domain, with the rest obtained from reference TRBV14 and TRBJ1-1, is as follows: EAGVTQFPSHSVIEKGQTVTLRCDPISGHDNLYWYRRVMGKEIKFLLHFVKESKQDESGMPNNRFLAERTGGTYSTLKVQPAELEDSGVYFCASSQFMGARDGAFFGQGTRLTVV.

This clonotype was counted at least ten times. This chain joins TRBV7-6 and TRBJ2-7, with 11 bases lining up with TRBD2. Germline trimming cut 2 bases from V and 1 base from J; bases unmatched to any gene: 4. The CDR3 covers 16 residues. Germline values: CDR1 SGHVS, CDR2 FNYEAQ. The CDR3 DNA follows: TGTGCCAGCAGCTTATCCGGGACTAGCGGTTCCTACGAGCAGTACTTC. It yields the protein CASSLSGTSGSYEQYF.

This chain uses TRBV19 with TRBJ1-2; 7 bases are a match to TRBD1. V dropped 7 bases and J dropped 5; count of bases not matched to a gene: 13. CDR1 and CDR2 (germline): LNHDA, SQIVND (reference sequence). The CDR3 spans 15 residues. The CDR3 DNA reads TGTGCCAGTATGGAGACAGGGAGTTTAAAGTATGGCTACACCTTC. Translation: CASMETGSLKYGYTF.

This clonotype was counted between two and nine times. The rearrangement joins TRBV6-2 or TRBV6-3 to TRBJ2-3; the D gene could be TRBD1 or TRBD2 (5 bases each). Germline CDR1 reads MNHEY; CDR2 reads SVGEGT. This CDR3 has 16 amino acids. With 3 bases removed from V and 3 bases from J, the gap between germline ends came to 16 bases. CDR3 protein: CASSYSQGRGTDTQYF. The CDR3 DNA reads TGTGCCAGCAGTTATTCGCAGGGAAGAGGGACAGATACGCAGTATTTT.

The genes are TRBV19 and TRBJ2-7; D is possibly TRBD1 (5 bases). CDR1 and CDR2 (germline): LNHDA, SQIVND (reference sequence). Trimming took 9 bases from V and 6 from J, leaving 21 bases between them. The CDR3 is made up of 14 amino acids. The CDR3 is CASSWGQTRPEQYF. The CDR3 bases are TGTGCCAGCAGTTGGGGCCAAACCCGCCCCGAGCAGTACTTC.

The rearrangement links TRBV7-3 to TRBJ2-1; 9 positions agree with TRBD1. Trimming at V came to 6 bases and at J to 0 bases, leaving 3 bases not matched to a gene. Looked up from germline, CDR1 is SGHTA and CDR2 is FQGTGA. CDR3 length equals 15 residues. This CDR3 reads CASRSDRGSYNEQFF. The CDR3, as DNA: TGTGCCAGCAGATCGGACAGGGGCTCCTACAATGAGCAGTTCTTC.

This clonotype came up many times. The chain combines TRBV24-1 with TRBJ2-5, with 7 bases that match TRBD1. CDR3 length: 14 amino acids. V shed 2 bases and J 4 bases; nucleotides not matched to a gene: 3. Looked up from germline, CDR1 is KGHDR and CDR2 is SFDVKD. The CDR3 protein is CATSDSGQSETQYF. The CDR3 DNA reads TGTGCCACCAGTGATTCGGGACAGTCAGAGACCCAGTACTTC.

This clonotype was counted ten times or more. The J gene is TRBJ2-5, the V gene TRBV28; 7 bases align to TRBD2. The CDR3 runs 15 residues. CDR1 MDHEN and CDR2 SYDVKM come from the germline V gene. V was clipped by 2 bases and J by 2 bases; unmatched bases: 5. The CDR3 here is CASSLAGDGQETQYF. The CDR3 DNA reads as TGTGCCAGCAGTTTAGCGGGAGATGGGCAAGAGACCCAGTACTTC.

There are a few counts of this clonotype. The chain joins TRBV5-1 to TRBJ2-3; D remains ambiguous. This CDR3 is built from 16 residues. Trimming removed 4 bases from V and 0 bases from J, with 15 bases in between. From germline, CDR1 is SGHRS and CDR2 YFSETQ. CDR3 protein: CASSPDLVVSTDTQYF. CDR3 in DNA: TGCGCCAGCAGCCCGGATTTAGTAGTCAGCACAGATACGCAGTATTTT.

This chain connects TRBV2 to TRBJ2-6; D remains ambiguous. The CDR3 spans 14 residues. The germline V gene has CDR1 SNHLY and CDR2 FYNNEI. The germline V and J ends were trimmed by 2 bases and 1 base, with 3 bases remaining between them. CDR3 coding DNA: TGTGCCAGCAGTGAACTTTCTGGGGCCAACGTCCTGACTTTC. It codes for CASSELSGANVLTF.

This clonotype was seen ten or more times. CDR3 coding DNA: TGTGCCAGCAGCTTAGAATCAGCTTATAGCAATCAGCCCCAGCATTTT. Amino acids: CASSLESAYSNQPQHF. The gene calls are TRBV7-8 and TRBJ1-5; D gene unclear. Germline V lookup: CDR1 SGHVS, CDR2 FQNEAQ. Trimming pared 1 base from V and 0 bases from J, leaving 10 bases between. The CDR3 length is 16 residues.

This clonotype was recorded at least ten times. The chain combines TRBV28 with TRBJ2-2; D uncertain. This CDR3 has 13 residues. V was pared by 3 bases and J by 0 bases, with 2 bases between. The germline V gene has CDR1 MDHEN and CDR2 SYDVKM. The CDR3 region has the DNA TGTGCCAGCAGTTTTCCGAACACCGGGGAGCTGTTTTTT. It translates to CASSFPNTGELFF.

The sample holds a few counts of this clonotype. The rearrangement joins TRBV6-5 to TRBJ1-1; possible D gene TRBD1, 6 bases. In germline, CDR1 is MNHEY, CDR2 SVGAGI. Between the trimmed V and J ends, which lost 6 bases and 1 base, there was a span of 9 bases. This CDR3 spans 13 amino acids. CDR3 in amino acids: CASRRQENTEAFF. In nucleotides, the CDR3 is TGTGCCAGCAGACGACAGGAGAACACTGAAGCTTTCTTT.

This clonotype was detected a few times. The chain couples TRBV6-8 to TRBJ2-7; 10 bases align to TRBD1. The CDR3 length is 13 residues. CDR1 and CDR2 (germline): MNHGY, SAAAGT. The J segment lost 7 bases and the V segment lost 5 bases, leaving 5 bases of the junction unmatched. CDR3 sequence: CASSRTGGKEQYF. CDR3 nucleotides: TGTGCCAGCAGTCGGACAGGGGGTAAGGAGCAGTACTTC.

This clonotype was observed at least ten times. The chain carries TRBV7-3 and TRBJ2-1; D is tentatively TRBD1 or TRBD2 (5 bases each). CDR3 length: 16 residues. The V gene lost 2 bases and the J gene lost 10 bases, with 21 bases spanning the gap. The germline gives CDR1 SGHTA, CDR2 FQGTGA. As DNA, the CDR3 is TGTGCCAGCAGCTTAGGGACCGGGACGGCAAATGTCGAGCAGTTCTTC. Translation gives CASSLGTGTANVEQFF.

The chain employs TRBV19 and TRBJ1-5, with TRBD1 matching 8 bases. J gave up 4 bases and V 3 bases, and 5 bases lay outside the gene matches. Germline values: CDR1 LNHDA, CDR2 SQIVND (reference sequence). This CDR3 is 15 amino acids long. DNA of the CDR3: TGTGCCAGTAGTATCGACGGACAGGGTAATCAGCCCCAGCATTTT. Its translation: CASSIDGQGNQPQHF. Supplemented by reference TRBV19 and TRBJ1-5, the full variable domain reads DGGITQSPKYLFRKEGQNVTLSCEQNLNHDAMYWYRQDPGQGLRLIYYSQIVNDFQKGDIAEGYSVSREKKESFPLTVTSAQKNPTAFYLCASSIDGQGNQPQHFGDGTRLSIL.

This clonotype was counted ten times or more. The chain employs TRBV25-1 and TRBJ2-7; no clear D gene. This CDR3 has 11 residues. V shed 8 bases and J shed 1 base, with 6 bases lying between them. Germline V CDR1 and CDR2: MGHDK, SYGVNS. The CDR3 nucleotides read TGTGCCAGCCTGGGTTCCTACGAGCAGTACTTC. Its protein product is CASLGSYEQYF.

This clonotype was observed a handful of times. V gene TRBV4-3 combines with J gene TRBJ2-3; TRBD2 matches 8 bases. This CDR3 is 16 amino acids long. V dropped 4 bases and J dropped 0; count of bases not matched to a gene: 6. Germline-derived CDR1 and CDR2 are LGHNA and YSLEER. The CDR3 DNA is TGCGCCAGCAGCCGAGCTCCTAGCGGGAGCACAGATACGCAGTATTTT. This encodes CASSRAPSGSTDTQYF.

This clonotype has only a few counts. The chain combines TRBV18 with TRBJ1-1; maybe TRBD1 (5 bases). CDR3 length equals 12 residues. Trimming removed 8 bases from V and 6 bases from J, with 13 bases in between. Germline V gives CDR1 KGHSH, CDR2 LQKENI. Written as DNA, the CDR3 is TGTGCCAGCCAGGCGTTGGGGGCTGAAGCTTTCTTT. Amino acids: CASQALGAEAFF.

Ten or more counts support this clonotype. The chain carries TRBV10-3 and TRBJ2-7; a weak D match, TRBD1 (6 bases). Trimming shortened V by 9 bases and J by 5 bases, and 14 bases separated the two germline ends. CDR3 size: 12 residues. The germline V gene encodes CDR1 ENHRY and CDR2 SYGVKD. CDR3 sequence reads: CAIAGVSNEQYF. The CDR3 coding sequence is TGTGCCATTGCAGGGGTGTCCAACGAGCAGTACTTC.

This clonotype was seen at least ten times. This chain links TRBV7-2 with TRBJ1-1, with D unresolved. The V gene's germline CDR1 is SGHTA and CDR2 FQGNSA. This CDR3 is 14 amino acids long. The germline V and J ends were trimmed by 5 bases and 3 bases, with 13 bases remaining between them. CDR3 protein: CASSRPGSYTEAFF. The CDR3 DNA reads TGTGCCAGCAGCAGACCCGGGAGTTACACTGAAGCTTTCTTT.

This chain uses TRBV7-9 with TRBJ1-2; D is uncertain. With 8 bases removed from V and 5 bases from J, the gap between germline ends came to 12 bases. Per the germline V gene, CDR1 is SEHNR and CDR2 is FQNEAQ (reference sequence). The CDR3 loop spans 12 amino acids. CDR3: CASSVGLYGYTF. The CDR3 region has the DNA TGTGCCAGCTCCGTGGGGTTGTATGGCTACACCTTC.